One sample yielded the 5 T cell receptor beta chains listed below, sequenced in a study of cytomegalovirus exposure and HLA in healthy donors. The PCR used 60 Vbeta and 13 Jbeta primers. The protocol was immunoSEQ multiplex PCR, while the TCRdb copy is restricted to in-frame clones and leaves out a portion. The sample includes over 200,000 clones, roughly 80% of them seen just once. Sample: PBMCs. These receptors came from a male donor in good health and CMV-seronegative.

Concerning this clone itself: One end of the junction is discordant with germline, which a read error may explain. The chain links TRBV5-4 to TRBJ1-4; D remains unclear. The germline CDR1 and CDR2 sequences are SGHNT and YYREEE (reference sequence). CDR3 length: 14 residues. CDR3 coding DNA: TGTGCCAGCAGCTTGGACCGGAGGTATGAAACACTGTTTTTT. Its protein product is CASSLDRRYETLFF.

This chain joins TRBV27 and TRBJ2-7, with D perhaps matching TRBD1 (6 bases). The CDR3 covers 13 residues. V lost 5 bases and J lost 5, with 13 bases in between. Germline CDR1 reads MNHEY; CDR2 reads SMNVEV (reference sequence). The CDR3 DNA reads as TGTGCCAGCAGTCAACAGGGTTGGGACGAGCAGTACTTC. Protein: CASSQQGWDEQYF.

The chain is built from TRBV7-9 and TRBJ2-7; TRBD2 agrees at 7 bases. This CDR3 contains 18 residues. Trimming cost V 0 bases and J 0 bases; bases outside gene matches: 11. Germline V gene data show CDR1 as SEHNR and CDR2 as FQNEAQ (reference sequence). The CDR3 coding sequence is TGTGCCAGCAGCTTAGCGTGGGATAGGGAGGGGAGCTCCTACGAGCAGTACTTC. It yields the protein CASSLAWDREGSSYEQYF.

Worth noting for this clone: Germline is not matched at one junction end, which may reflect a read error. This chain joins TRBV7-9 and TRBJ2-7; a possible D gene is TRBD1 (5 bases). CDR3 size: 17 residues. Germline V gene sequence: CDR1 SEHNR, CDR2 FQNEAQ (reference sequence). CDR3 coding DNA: TGTTCCAGCAGCTCTAAGGTGACGGTACAAGGGGCCCACGAGCAGTACTTC. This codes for CSSSSKVTVQGAHEQYF. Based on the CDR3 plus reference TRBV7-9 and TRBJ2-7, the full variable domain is DTGVSQNPRHKITKRGQNVTFRCDPISEHNRLYWYRQTLGQGPEFLTYFQNEAQLEKSRLLSDRFSAERPKGSFSTLEIQRTEQGDSAMYLCSSSSKVTVQGAHEQYFGPGTRLTVT.

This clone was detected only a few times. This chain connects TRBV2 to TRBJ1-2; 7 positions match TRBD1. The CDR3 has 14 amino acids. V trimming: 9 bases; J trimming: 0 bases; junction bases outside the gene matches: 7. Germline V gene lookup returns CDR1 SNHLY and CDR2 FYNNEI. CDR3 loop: CASLLRGTNYGYTF. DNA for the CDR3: TGTGCCAGTTTACTCAGGGGGACTAACTATGGCTACACCTTC.